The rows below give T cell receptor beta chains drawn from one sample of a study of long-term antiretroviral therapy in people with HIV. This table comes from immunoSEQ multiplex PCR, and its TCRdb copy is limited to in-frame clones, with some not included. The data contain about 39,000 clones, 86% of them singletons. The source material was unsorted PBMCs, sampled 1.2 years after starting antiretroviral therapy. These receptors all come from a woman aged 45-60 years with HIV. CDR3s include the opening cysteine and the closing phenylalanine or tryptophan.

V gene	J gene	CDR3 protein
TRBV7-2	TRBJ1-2	CASSKTSGDRDGYTF
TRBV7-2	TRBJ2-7	CASSLGTGVYEQYF
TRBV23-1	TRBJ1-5	CAYPGPDTNQPQHF
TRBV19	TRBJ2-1	CASSKLAGSYNEQFF
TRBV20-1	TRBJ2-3	CSAHRGDTQYF
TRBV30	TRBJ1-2	CAWNPDRGSYGYTF
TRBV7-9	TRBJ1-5	CASSLARGNQPQHF
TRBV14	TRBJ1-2	CASSQFPSYEGGYTF
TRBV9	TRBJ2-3	CASSVVGDGTDTQYF
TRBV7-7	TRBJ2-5	CASSQAGGIQETQYF
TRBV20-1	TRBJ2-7	CSAGITYEQYF
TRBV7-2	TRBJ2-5	CASSFGTSGGLKTQYF
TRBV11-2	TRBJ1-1	CASSLRVDTEAFF
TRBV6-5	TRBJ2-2	CASSYSRGPNTGELFF
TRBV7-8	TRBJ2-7	CASSLPPFPSGGAKVYEQYF
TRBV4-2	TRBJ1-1	CASCKGLEGTEAFF
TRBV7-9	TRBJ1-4	CASSLGTDNEKLFF
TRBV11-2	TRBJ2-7	CASSLGPRYEQYF
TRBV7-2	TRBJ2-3	CASSSDSGGADTQYF
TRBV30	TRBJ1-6	CAWSVDSPSPLHF
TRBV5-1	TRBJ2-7	CASAFSGNSYEQYF
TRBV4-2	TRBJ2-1	CASSHILAGDPYNEQFF
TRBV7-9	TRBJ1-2	CASTEGQGARGYTF
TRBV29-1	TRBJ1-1	CSVGEAGDTEAFF
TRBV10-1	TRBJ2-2	CASSPNTGELFF
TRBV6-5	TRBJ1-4	CASSYSPGRQEKLFF
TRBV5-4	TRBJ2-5	CASSFSWTKETQYF
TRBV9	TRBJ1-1	CASSVEGSNTEAFF
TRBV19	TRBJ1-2	CASSSGQGIGYTF
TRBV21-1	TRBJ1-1	CASSTTGGTARRDTEAFF
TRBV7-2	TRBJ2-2	CASSLVARRGTGELFF
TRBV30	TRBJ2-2	CAWRERGGPGELFF
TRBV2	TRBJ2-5	CASSEGWETQYF
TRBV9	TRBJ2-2	CASSVFGGPGELFF
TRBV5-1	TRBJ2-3	CASSLSRQGRSTDTQYF
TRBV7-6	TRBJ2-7	CASSLSGSEQYF
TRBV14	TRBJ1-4	CASSQGGFNEKLFF
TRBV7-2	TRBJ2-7	CASSFDRGPYEQYF
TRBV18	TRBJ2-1	CASSRTGNEQFF
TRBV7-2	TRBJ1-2	CASSLVVGQDYGYTF
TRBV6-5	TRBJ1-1	CASTPGQGNTEAFF
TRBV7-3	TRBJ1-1	CASSPRQGADTEAFF
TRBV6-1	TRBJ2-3	CASPGGAADTQYF
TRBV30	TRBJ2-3	CAWKPGQRVPTDTQYF
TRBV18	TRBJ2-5	CASSPGSQETQYF
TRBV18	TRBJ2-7	CASSTTWDGYEQYF
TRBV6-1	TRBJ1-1	CASSDSGAGAWTEAFF